This T cell receptor (beta chain) is from a study of blood T cell repertoires in COVID-19. Study-level background: Acute and convalescent COVID-19 samples came from the United States, Italy and Spain. From T cells, B-cell-depleted T cells, or PBMCs came the material, which was cDNA or gDNA.

Per the authors' pipeline: For nucleated cells, counts were estimated from reference gene primer amplification. Measured with immunoSEQ multiplex PCR; TCRdb has only the in-frame clones, and not every one. V, J and clone size derive from that table, while D and trimming were established from the DNA sequence. The repertoire has fewer than 65,000 clones, approximately 90% of them found once; the top ten carry about 3%. Germline CDR1 is GTSNPN and CDR2 is SVGIG (reference sequence). The CDR3 consists of 16 residues. The V gene lost 8 bases and the J gene lost 0 bases, with 19 bases spanning the gap. Sequencing was carried out using peripheral blood. This sequence was found in a man between 50 and 59 years old with acute or convalescent COVID-19. This chain uses TRBV30 with TRBJ1-4, with a possible D match to TRBD1 (5 bases). CDR3 nucleotide sequence: TGTGCCAGAGGTGGCAGGGATGTTGCAACTAATGAAAAACTGTTTTTT. As protein: CARGGRDVATNEKLFF.